Below, 15 T cell receptor beta chains from the same sample are listed, as sequenced in a study of T cell repertoires in cytomegalovirus infection. The antigens these receptors bind are not known. TCRdb re-analysed the reads in MiXCR, keeping a single row per CDR3 protein. The sample shows a few hundred thousand distinct CDR3 sequences, less than 25% of them seen only once. The sample was cultured PBMCs, taken from culture after CMV antigen stimulation. The source of these receptors is a human donor in good health (CMV status not recorded). Some clones in this sample may be carry-over from other donors' samples.

This clonotype was seen more than once but under ten times. The chain links TRBV11-2 to TRBJ1-5; D is possibly TRBD1 (5 bases). The V gene's germline CDR1 is SGHAT and CDR2 FQNNGV. V shed 5 bases and J shed 7 bases, with 15 bases lying between them. The CDR3 has 14 residues. CDR3 sequence: CASSGLGDGQPQHF. The DNA of the CDR3 is TGTGCCAGCAGCGGTCTAGGGGATGGACAGCCCCAGCATTTT.

This clonotype was detected many times. This rearrangement joins TRBV12-3 or TRBV12-4 to TRBJ2-7, with 11 positions matching TRBD1. This CDR3 is built from 15 residues. V gave up 3 bases and J gave up 7 bases; unmatched junction bases: 8. This CDR3 is CASSFSGQGVDEQYV. CDR3 DNA: TGTGCCAGCAGTTTCTCGGGACAGGGGGTGGATGAGCAGTACGTC.

This chain joins TRBV7-9 and TRBJ1-5; no definite D call. The V end was cut by 5 bases, the J end by 0 bases, with 5 bases between. The germline V gene has CDR1 SEHNR and CDR2 FQNEAQ (reference sequence). The CDR3 length is 13 residues. The CDR3 protein is CASSQFSNQPQHF. For the CDR3, the DNA is TGTGCCAGCAGCCAATTTAGCAATCAGCCCCAGCATTTT.

The table lists this clonotype with a few counts. The chain combines TRBV19 with TRBJ2-3, with D tentatively TRBD1 or TRBD2 (5 bases each). The CDR3 contains 12 residues. V was cut by 10 bases and J by 0 bases, with 8 bases left in between. CDR1 is LNHDA and CDR2 is SQIVND in the germline V gene (reference sequence). The CDR3 reads CATWDSTDTQYF. The CDR3 coding sequence is TGTGCCACCTGGGACAGCACAGATACGCAGTATTTT.

V is TRBV9 and J is TRBJ2-1, with a possible D match to TRBD2 (5 bases). The CDR3 has 13 residues. Germline assignment: CDR1 SGDLS and CDR2 YYNGEE. V was cut by 0 bases and J by 6 bases, with 7 bases left in between. The CDR3 DNA sequence: TGTGCCAGCAGCGTAGGGACTTTCAATGAGCAGTTCTTC. This translates into CASSVGTFNEQFF.

This clonotype was counted ten times or more. The V and J genes are TRBV12-3 or TRBV12-4 and TRBJ1-5; D remains unclear. The V end was cut by 3 bases, the J end by 3 bases, with 12 bases between. The CDR3 runs 15 residues. The CDR3 nucleotides are TGTGCCAGCAGTTTTGTGAATTCCTACAATCAGCCCCAGCATTTT. It specifies CASSFVNSYNQPQHF.

This clonotype has at least ten counts. The chain employs TRBV4-2 and TRBJ2-7; D is possibly TRBD2 (5 bases). This CDR3 has 15 residues. The V end lost 1 base, the J end lost 5 bases, and 15 bases lay between the germline ends. CDR1 LGHNA and CDR2 YNFKEQ come from the germline V gene. The chain's CDR3 is CASSQVGVPSDEQYF. Written as DNA, the CDR3 is TGTGCCAGCAGCCAAGTCGGGGTGCCGAGCGACGAGCAGTACTTC.

This clonotype was seen ten or more times. V usage is TRBV7-8 and J usage is TRBJ1-5; 7 nucleotides align to TRBD1. The trim removed 2 bases at V and 8 bases at J, leaving 12 bases unmatched. The CDR3 contains 16 residues. Germline values: CDR1 SGHVS, CDR2 FQNEAQ. The CDR3 protein is CASSLIETGTYEPQHF. For the CDR3, the DNA is TGTGCCAGCAGCTTAATCGAGACAGGGACGTATGAGCCCCAGCATTTT.

This clonotype has just a few counts. CDR3 sequence (DNA): TGTGCCAGCAGCTTGGGGGGGAGGGCTTCCCCATACAATGAGCAGTTCTTC. Protein sequence: CASSLGGRASPYNEQFF. The chain combines TRBV5-4 with TRBJ2-1, with 7 bases lining up with TRBD2. The length of the CDR3 is 17 residues. V lost 0 bases, J lost 4 bases, and 10 bases stayed unmatched. Germline CDR1 SGHNT, CDR2 YYREEE (reference sequence).

The chain couples TRBV4-3 to TRBJ2-2; 8 bases line up with TRBD1. Germline V gene lookup returns CDR1 LGHNA and CDR2 YSLEER. Trimming at V came to 4 bases and at J to 6 bases, leaving 10 bases not matched to a gene. The CDR3 consists of 16 residues. The CDR3 spells CASSLYRGASAGELFF. CDR3 sequence (DNA): TGCGCCAGCAGCCTATACAGGGGGGCGAGCGCCGGGGAGCTGTTTTTT.

This clonotype has a handful of counts. The chain combines TRBV10-3 with TRBJ1-1, with D possibly being TRBD1 (6 bases). Trimming pared 9 bases from V and 1 base from J, leaving 12 bases between. This CDR3 spans 13 amino acids. CDR1 ENHRY and CDR2 SYGVKD come from the germline V gene. The CDR3 protein is CAIWDTRNTEAFF. In nucleotides, the CDR3 is TGTGCCATTTGGGACACCCGGAACACTGAAGCTTTCTTT.

This clonotype was observed a handful of times. The chain recombines TRBV5-6 with TRBJ2-3, with D uncertain. Germline V lookup: CDR1 SGHDT, CDR2 YYEEEE. The CDR3 runs 17 residues. Trimming took off 0 bases at V and 2 bases at J, with 16 bases between the two ends. The CDR3 region has the DNA TGTGCCAGCAGCTTGGACCGATTGGCACTTTACACAGATACGCAGTATTTT. Protein: CASSLDRLALYTDTQYF.

The chain links TRBV4-1 to TRBJ2-1; 7 bases map to TRBD1. The ends lost 0 bases at V and 6 bases at J; junction bases unmatched: 5. The V gene's germline CDR1 is MGHRA and CDR2 YSYEKL. This CDR3 is 15 amino acids long. The CDR3, as DNA: TGCGCCAGCAGCCAAGATCGTACAGGGGTCAATGAGCAGTTCTTC. This codes for CASSQDRTGVNEQFF.

This clonotype was counted many times. V and J are TRBV7-2 and TRBJ1-2, with 8 bases aligning to TRBD1. CDR3 size: 13 residues. The J segment lost 7 bases and the V segment lost 6 bases, leaving 7 bases of the junction unmatched. Looked up from germline, CDR1 is SGHTA and CDR2 is FQGNSA. The CDR3: CASRPGQGRGYTF. DNA of the CDR3: TGTGCCAGCAGACCCGGACAGGGCCGTGGCTACACCTTC. Full variable domain (rest looked up from reference TRBV7-2 and TRBJ1-2): GAGVSQSPSNKVTEKGKDVELRCDPISGHTALYWYRQSLGQGLEFLIYFQGNSAPDKSGLPSDRFSAERTGGSVSTLTIQRTQQEDSAVYLCASRPGQGRGYTFGSGTRLTVV.

A few counts support this clonotype. The V and J genes are TRBV20-1 and TRBJ2-5; D perhaps matches TRBD2 (5 bases). The CDR3 loop spans 14 amino acids. Trimming took 0 bases from V and 2 from J, leaving 10 bases between them. Germline assignment: CDR1 DFQATT and CDR2 SNEGSKA (reference sequence). CDR3 sequence (DNA): TGCAGTGCTAGAGATTGGAGGATACAAGAGACCCAGTACTTC. Residues: CSARDWRIQETQYF.